This TCR beta chain was sequenced for a study of blood T cell repertoires in COVID-19. Germline assignment: CDR1 SGHNT and CDR2 YENEEA. Between the trimmed V and J ends, which lost 5 bases and 1 base, there was a span of 17 bases. The CDR3 runs to 16 residues. TCRdb keeps only in-frame clones here, not all; method: immunoSEQ multiplex PCR. This table has 150,000 to 200,000 clones, roughly 90% appearing once. This TCR was sampled from a woman between 50 and 59 years old who had recovered from COVID-19. V is TRBV11-3 and J is TRBJ2-5; a weak D match, TRBD2 (5 bases). Sequencing was carried out using PBMCs or T cells enriched from blood (not recorded which). CDR3 nucleotide sequence: TGTGCCAGCAGCCCTCGGGGAATAAAGGTCCAAGAGACCCAGTACTTC. Translation: CASSPRGIKVQETQYF.